The 25 T cell receptor beta chains listed next were all sequenced from one sample in a study of T cells in localized non-small cell lung cancer. Generated by immunoSEQ multiplex PCR, the TCRdb table keeps only in-frame clones and is missing some. This table holds 70,000 to 85,000 clones, roughly 84% found once. This material consisted of peripheral blood, taken before any cancer treatment. The receptors derive from a female donor over 55 with stage I lung adenocarcinoma.

V gene TRBV4-1 combines with J gene TRBJ2-2, with D uncertain. The ends were cut back, 0 bases at V and 8 bases at J, with 10 bases in the middle. This CDR3 comprises 14 residues. Germline assignment: CDR1 MGHRA and CDR2 YSYEKL. The CDR3 DNA reads TGCGCCAGCAGCCAAGAGCCGACGGCAGGGGAGCTGTTTTTT. Translating it yields CASSQEPTAGELFF.

The chain couples TRBV5-6 to TRBJ2-7; 10 bases map to TRBD1. V shed 4 bases, J shed 6 bases, and the junction held 10 bases outside the gene matches. Germline CDR1 and CDR2: SGHDT and YYEEEE. The CDR3 extends over 15 amino acids. CDR3 sequence: CASSTSGTGATEQYF. The DNA for the CDR3 is TGTGCCAGCAGCACGTCCGGGACAGGGGCCACCGAGCAGTACTTC.

In this sample, this clone turned up a few times. CDR3 region: CASSPEGDSPLHF. The CDR3 nucleotides are TGTGCCAGCTCACCGGAGGGGGATTCACCCCTCCACTTT. The gene calls are TRBV18 and TRBJ1-6, with D possibly matching TRBD1 (6 bases). The length of the CDR3 is 13 residues. In germline, CDR1 is KGHSH, CDR2 LQKENI. V gave up 3 bases and J gave up 8 bases, with 8 bases separating them.

The V and J genes are TRBV11-3 and TRBJ2-7, with D possibly matching TRBD2 (6 bases). V lost 1 base, J lost 3 bases, and 13 bases lay in between. The germline CDR1 and CDR2 sequences are SGHNT and YENEEA. The CDR3 totals 15 residues. CDR3 sequence (DNA): TGTGCCAGCAGCTTAGTTACTAGCTTACTCTACGAGCAGTACTTC. It translates to CASSLVTSLLYEQYF.

On this clone: A junction boundary mismatches the germline segment, possibly from a read error. The chain combines TRBV5-1 with TRBJ2-5; D perhaps matches TRBD1 (6 bases). CDR1 is SGHRS, CDR2 YFSETQ, per germline. The CDR3 extends over 16 amino acids. The CDR3 nucleotides read TGCACCAGCACTGCCGAGGGTAGGGGGTTGTCCGAGACCCAGTACTTC. It yields the protein CTSTAEGRGLSETQYF.

CDR3 amino acids: CASRAGYGYTF. The CDR3 coding sequence is TGTGCCAGCAGGGCAGGGTATGGCTACACCTTC. The rearrangement joins TRBV6-5 to TRBJ1-2, with D possibly being TRBD1 (5 bases). V lost 6 bases and J lost 5, with 7 bases in between. The CDR3 consists of 11 residues. CDR1 and CDR2 from the germline V gene are MNHEY and SVGAGI.

The chain links TRBV28 to TRBJ1-5; the D gene is possibly TRBD1 (6 bases). Trimming took off 4 bases at V and 6 bases at J, with 13 bases between the two ends. This CDR3 comprises 14 residues. Germline-derived CDR1 and CDR2 are MDHEN and SYDVKM. CDR3 protein: CASSSPGAGQPQHF. CDR3 in DNA: TGTGCCAGCAGTTCCCCGGGGGCTGGTCAGCCCCAGCATTTT.

On this clone itself: Other DNA sequences of this sample code for an identical CDR3. V usage is TRBV5-1 and J usage is TRBJ2-3, with no clear D. The CDR3 length is 14 residues. The germline V and J ends were trimmed by 0 bases and 0 bases, with 5 bases remaining between them. Germline values: CDR1 SGHRS, CDR2 YFSETQ. The CDR3 DNA reads TGCGCCAGCAGCTTGGCAAGGAGCACAGATACGCAGTATTTT. Translation: CASSLARSTDTQYF.

The J gene is TRBJ2-5, the V gene TRBV19; 8 nucleotides match TRBD1. J was trimmed by 5 bases and V by 4 bases; bases with no gene match: 6. Germline V lookup: CDR1 LNHDA, CDR2 SQIVND (reference sequence). The CDR3 sequence is 14 residues long. CDR3 protein: CASSNQGAWETQYF. The CDR3 nucleotides read TGTGCCAGTAGTAACCAGGGGGCATGGGAGACCCAGTACTTC.

The chain recombines TRBV6-5 with TRBJ2-7; 8 nucleotides line up with TRBD1. The junction had 8 bases not matched to a gene; V was cut back by 4 bases and J by 0 bases. Germline CDR1 MNHEY, CDR2 SVGAGI. The length of the CDR3 is 16 residues. This CDR3 is CASSWTGSGPSYEQYF. Written as DNA, the CDR3 is TGTGCCAGCAGTTGGACAGGGAGCGGTCCCTCCTACGAGCAGTACTTC.

The genes are TRBV19 and TRBJ2-2, with D possibly matching TRBD2 (6 bases). The CDR3 covers 16 residues. The V end was cut by 3 bases, the J end by 2 bases, with 13 bases between. The germline V gene has CDR1 LNHDA and CDR2 SQIVND (reference sequence). The DNA for the CDR3 is TGTGCCAGTAGTATCGGGAGTTGGACCAACACCGGGGAGCTGTTTTTT. It specifies CASSIGSWTNTGELFF.

This sequence joins TRBV28 and TRBJ1-2, with D possibly being TRBD1 (5 bases). V was pared by 2 bases and J by 2 bases, with 12 bases between. Germline V lookup: CDR1 MDHEN, CDR2 SYDVKM. The CDR3 sequence is 15 residues long. CDR3 sequence: CASSLRAGRNYGYTF. In DNA, the CDR3 is TGTGCCAGCAGTTTAAGAGCAGGGAGAAACTATGGCTACACCTTC.

The chain couples TRBV7-9 to TRBJ2-3; D is unclear. CDR1 is SEHNR and CDR2 is FQNEAQ in the germline V gene (reference sequence). The CDR3 extends over 14 amino acids. The germline V and J ends were trimmed by 1 base and 2 bases, with 7 bases remaining between them. CDR3 nucleotides: TGTGCCAGCAGCTTAGGTAGACCCACAGATACGCAGTATTTT. Translated, it gives CASSLGRPTDTQYF.

The chain is built from TRBV6-1 and TRBJ1-1; D perhaps matches TRBD1 (5 bases). Trimming stripped 6 bases from V and 8 bases from J, with 10 bases between. Per germline, CDR1 MNHNS and CDR2 SASEGT. The length of the CDR3 is 11 residues. In DNA, the CDR3 is TGTGCCAGCAGCGGGACCGAAGAAGCTTTCTTT. Translating it yields CASSGTEEAFF.

The chain is built from TRBV2 and TRBJ1-1; possible D gene TRBD1, 6 bases. CDR3 size: 13 residues. The ends were cut back, 10 bases at V and 4 bases at J, with 16 bases in the middle. CDR1 is SNHLY, CDR2 FYNNEI, per germline. The DNA for the CDR3 is TGTGCCACCCGCTCAGGGGTTGGCACTGAAGCTTTCTTT. Its protein product is CATRSGVGTEAFF.

This clone was seen once. V is TRBV6-6 and J is TRBJ2-7; D gene ambiguous. The CDR3 consists of 12 residues. The germline gives CDR1 MNHNY, CDR2 SVGAGI (reference sequence). V was cut by 6 bases and J by 0 bases, with 6 bases left in between. CDR3 region: CASRSGSYEQYF. The CDR3 DNA reads as TGTGCCAGCAGGTCAGGCTCCTACGAGCAGTACTTC.

This clone has just a few counts. J is TRBJ1-1 and V is TRBV19; D not certain. The ends were cut back, 7 bases at V and 6 bases at J, with 9 bases in the middle. Per the germline V gene, CDR1 is LNHDA and CDR2 is SQIVND (reference sequence). The CDR3 contains 11 residues. The CDR3 spells CASKVDAEAFF. The CDR3 DNA follows: TGTGCCAGTAAGGTAGATGCTGAAGCTTTCTTT.

This chain connects TRBV15 to TRBJ1-2, with 7 bases identical to TRBD1. There are 15 residues in the CDR3. Trimming cost V 1 base and J 7 bases; bases outside gene matches: 9. Germline values: CDR1 LNHNV, CDR2 YYDKDF (reference sequence). The CDR3 bases are TGTGCCACCAGCAGAGGACAGGGATACGATGGTGGCTACACCTTC. Its protein product is CATSRGQGYDGGYTF.

The chain carries TRBV6-1 and TRBJ1-2; D ambiguous. This CDR3 comprises 13 residues. CDR1 and CDR2 (germline): MNHNS, SASEGT. V was trimmed by 8 bases and J by 4 bases, leaving 14 bases between them. Here the CDR3 reads CASLNRAIYGYTF. In nucleotides, the CDR3 is TGTGCCAGCCTGAATCGGGCCATCTATGGCTACACCTTC.

The chain carries TRBV25-1 and TRBJ2-4; 7 bases are a match to TRBD1. Per germline, CDR1 MGHDK and CDR2 SYGVNS. The V segment lost 4 bases and the J segment 1 base; nucleotides outside the gene matches: 7. The CDR3 has 16 amino acids. In DNA form, the CDR3 reads TGTGCCAGCAGTGGACAGGGTGCGGAGGCCAAAAACATTCAGTACTTC. This gives the protein CASSGQGAEAKNIQYF.

Remarks on this clone: The same CDR3 also results from other DNA sequences found in this sample. The CDR3 coding sequence is TGTGCCAGCAGTTATCAGGGGACCTACGAGCAGTACTTC. Protein sequence: CASSYQGTYEQYF. The chain combines TRBV27 with TRBJ2-7, with D tentatively TRBD1 (6 bases). Trimming removed 4 bases at V and 2 bases at J, with 9 bases between. The germline V gene has CDR1 MNHEY and CDR2 SMNVEV (reference sequence). This CDR3 is built from 13 residues.

This clone was detected once. This chain links TRBV7-3 with TRBJ1-6; unclear D gene. The CDR3 extends over 13 amino acids. Trimming cost V 0 bases and J 8 bases, with 5 bases left between them. Germline V gene sequence: CDR1 SGHTA, CDR2 FQGTGA. The CDR3 nucleotides are TGTGCCAGCAGCTTAACACCGGATTCACCCCTCCACTTT. It codes for CASSLTPDSPLHF.

The V call is TRBV6-1, the J call TRBJ2-2; D might be TRBD1 (6 bases). In germline, CDR1 is MNHNS, CDR2 SASEGT. The CDR3 spans 13 residues. Trimming took 8 bases from V and 2 from J, leaving 9 bases between them. CDR3 protein: CASLDSNTGELFF. Here the CDR3 DNA reads TGTGCCAGCCTGGACAGCAACACCGGGGAGCTGTTTTTT.

The chain uses TRBV14 and TRBJ2-1, with 12 bases aligning to TRBD2. CDR1 and CDR2 (germline): SGHDN, FVKESK. Trimming removed 3 bases from V and 8 bases from J; junction bases left unmatched: 2. There are 14 residues in the CDR3. For the CDR3, the DNA is TGTGCCAGCAGCCAGACTAGCGGGGGTTATGAGCAGTTCTTC. Residues: CASSQTSGGYEQFF.

V and J are TRBV19 and TRBJ1-4; D unclear. The germline gives CDR1 LNHDA, CDR2 SQIVND (reference sequence). The CDR3 is 12 residues long. V was clipped by 3 bases and J by 8 bases, with 7 bases between them. CDR3 region: CASSILGEKLFF. The CDR3 nucleotides read TGTGCCAGTAGTATTTTAGGAGAAAAACTGTTTTTT.